The 7 T cell receptor beta chains listed next were all sequenced from one sample in a study of blood T cell repertoires in COVID-19. The protocol was immunoSEQ multiplex PCR, while the TCRdb copy is restricted to in-frame clones and leaves out a portion. Seen here are fewer than 350,000 clones, about nine tenths observed once, and the top ten hold over 3.5%. Sequencing was carried out using PBMCs or T cells enriched from blood (not recorded which). Receptors originate from a woman in her 30s with acute COVID-19.

V gene TRBV28 combines with J gene TRBJ2-7; TRBD2 aligns across 12 bases. Trimming at V came to 6 bases and at J to 6 bases, leaving 3 bases not matched to a gene. From germline, CDR1 is MDHEN and CDR2 SYDVKM. The CDR3 has 13 amino acids. Written as DNA, the CDR3 is TGTGCCAGCAGCCGACTAGCGGGAGCCGAGCAGTACTTC. This translates into CASSRLAGAEQYF.

The gene calls are TRBV27 and TRBJ1-5, with 7 nucleotides matching TRBD1. The CDR3 loop spans 15 amino acids. The V gene's germline CDR1 is MNHEY and CDR2 SMNVEV (reference sequence). With 4 bases clipped from V and 1 base from J, the junction kept 4 bases outside the gene matches. The CDR3 region has the DNA TGTGCCAGCAGTTATGAGGGGGCAAGCAATCAGCCCCAGCATTTT. Its translation is CASSYEGASNQPQHF.

This chain's CDR3 is CASSASSYSGEQFF. The CDR3 DNA reads as TGTGCCAGCAGCGCCTCCAGCTATTCGGGTGAGCAGTTCTTC. This rearrangement joins TRBV2 to TRBJ2-1; unclear D gene. Trimming took 6 bases from V and 9 from J, leaving 18 bases between them. Germline CDR1 is SNHLY and CDR2 is FYNNEI. This CDR3 has 14 residues. The full variable domain, in which reference TRBV2 and TRBJ2-1 provide the parts outside the CDR3, is EPEVTQTPSHQVTQMGQEVILRCVPISNHLYFYWYRQILGQKVEFLVSFYNNEISEKSEIFDDQFSVERPDGSNFTLKIRSTKLEDSAMYFCASSASSYSGEQFFGPGTRLTVL.

This chain connects TRBV6-5 to TRBJ2-1; the match to TRBD2 covers 7 bases. Germline V gene lookup returns CDR1 MNHEY and CDR2 SVGAGI. The CDR3 runs to 14 residues. Trimming removed 6 bases from V and 5 bases from J; junction bases left unmatched: 7. The CDR3, as DNA: TGTGCCAGCAGAGGGCTAGCGGTGAACAATGAGCAGTTCTTC. This encodes CASRGLAVNNEQFF.

This chain joins TRBV14 and TRBJ1-2; 8 bases align to TRBD1. Trimming took 4 bases from V and 6 from J; bases not matched to a gene: 4. The germline V gene encodes CDR1 SGHDN and CDR2 FVKESK. The CDR3 runs 13 residues. CDR3 residues: CASSRGQGDGYTF. DNA of the CDR3: TGTGCCAGCAGCCGCGGACAGGGAGATGGCTACACCTTC.

The chain links TRBV5-4 to TRBJ2-7; perhaps TRBD2 as D (6 bases). This CDR3 region has 15 residues. In germline, CDR1 is SGHNT, CDR2 YYREEE (reference sequence). V dropped 2 bases and J dropped 5 bases, with 17 bases sitting between them. CDR3 nucleotide sequence: TGTGCCAGCAGCTTCGGGACTCAACTAAGTAACGAGCAGTACTTC. Its protein product is CASSFGTQLSNEQYF. The full variable domain, with the rest looked up from reference TRBV5-4 and TRBJ2-7, is ETGVTQSPTHLIKTRGQQVTLRCSSQSGHNTVSWYQQALGQGPQFIFQYYREEENGRGNFPPRFSGLQFPNYSSELNVNALELDDSALYLCASSFGTQLSNEQYFGPGTRLTVT.

The chain recombines TRBV5-1 with TRBJ1-1; weak D call: TRBD1 (5 bases). V lost 0 bases to trimming and J lost 4 bases, with 13 bases between them. Germline-derived CDR1 and CDR2 are SGHRS and YFSETQ. CDR3 length equals 15 residues. This CDR3 reads CASSLASREGTEAFF. DNA of the CDR3: TGCGCCAGCAGCTTGGCCAGCAGGGAGGGCACTGAAGCTTTCTTT.